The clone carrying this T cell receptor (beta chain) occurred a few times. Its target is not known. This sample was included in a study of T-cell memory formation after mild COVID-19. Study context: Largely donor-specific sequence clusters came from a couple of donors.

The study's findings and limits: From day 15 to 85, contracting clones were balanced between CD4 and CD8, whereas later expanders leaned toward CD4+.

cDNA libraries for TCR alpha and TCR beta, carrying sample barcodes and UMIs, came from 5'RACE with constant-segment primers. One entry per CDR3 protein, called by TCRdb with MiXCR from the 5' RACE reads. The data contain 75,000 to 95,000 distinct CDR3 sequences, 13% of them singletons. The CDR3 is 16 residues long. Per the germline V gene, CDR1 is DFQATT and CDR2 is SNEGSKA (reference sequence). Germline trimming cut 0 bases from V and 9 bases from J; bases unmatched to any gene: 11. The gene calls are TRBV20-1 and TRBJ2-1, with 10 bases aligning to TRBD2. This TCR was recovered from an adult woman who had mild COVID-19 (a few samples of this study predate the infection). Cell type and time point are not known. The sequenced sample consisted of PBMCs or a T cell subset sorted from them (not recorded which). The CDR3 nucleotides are TGCAGTGCTAGAGATCCCGGGCTAGCGGGAGACGTTGAGCAGTTCTTC. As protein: CSARDPGLAGDVEQFF.